This T cell receptor beta chain was obtained from a study of vaccination and CD4 T cells after COVID-19. Indicated time point: late sampling 161 to 241 days after vaccination in three convalescent patients. Treatment defined: roughly 11-day PBMC culture with coronavirus spike peptide pools or control peptides (ViraFEST assay). CDR3 length equals 14 residues. The V gene's germline CDR1 is DFQATT and CDR2 SNEGSKA (reference sequence). V was shortened by 3 bases and J by 3 bases, with 15 bases between the two germline ends. Once obtained from cultured CD4+ T cells, the DNA was sequenced using the Oncomine TCR Beta short-read assay. TCRdb fed the PCR reads into MiXCR, producing one record per CDR3 protein. The sample holds tens of thousands of distinct CDR3 sequences, about 33% seen once. Details on this clonotype: Its matching antigen is unknown.

The TCR originated in a human donor who had recovered from COVID-19. This chain connects TRBV20-1 to TRBJ2-7, with TRBD2 as a possible D gene (5 bases). Material: CD4+ T cells from blood, cultured in vitro, obtained about 7 months after SARS-CoV-2 vaccination. The CDR3 is CSASPPLAIYEQYF. The DNA of the CDR3 is TGCAGTGCTAGTCCTCCCCTAGCTATCTACGAGCAGTACTTC.